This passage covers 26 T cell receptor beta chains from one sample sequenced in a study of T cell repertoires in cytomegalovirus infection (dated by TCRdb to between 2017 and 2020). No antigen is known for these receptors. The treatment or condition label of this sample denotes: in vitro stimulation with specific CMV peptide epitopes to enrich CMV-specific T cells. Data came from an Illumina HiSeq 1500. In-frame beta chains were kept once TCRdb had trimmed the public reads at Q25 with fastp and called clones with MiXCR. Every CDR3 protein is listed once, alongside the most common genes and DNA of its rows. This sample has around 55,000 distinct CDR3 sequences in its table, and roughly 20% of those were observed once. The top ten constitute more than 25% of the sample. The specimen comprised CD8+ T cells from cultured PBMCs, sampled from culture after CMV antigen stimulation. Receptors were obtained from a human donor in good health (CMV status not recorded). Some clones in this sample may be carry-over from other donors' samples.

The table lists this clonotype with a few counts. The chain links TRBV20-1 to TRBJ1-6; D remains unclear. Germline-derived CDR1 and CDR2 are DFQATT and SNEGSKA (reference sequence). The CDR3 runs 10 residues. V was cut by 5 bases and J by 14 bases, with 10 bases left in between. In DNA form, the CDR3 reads TGCAGTGCTGAATGGGGTACCCTCCACTTT. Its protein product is CSAEWGTLHF.

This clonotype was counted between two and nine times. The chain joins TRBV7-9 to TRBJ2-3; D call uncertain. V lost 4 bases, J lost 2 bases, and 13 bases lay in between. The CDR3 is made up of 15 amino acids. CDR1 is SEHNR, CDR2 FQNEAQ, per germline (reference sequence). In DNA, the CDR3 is TGTGCCAGCAGCTCCGGAGACCTATCCACAGATACGCAGTATTTT. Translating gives CASSSGDLSTDTQYF.

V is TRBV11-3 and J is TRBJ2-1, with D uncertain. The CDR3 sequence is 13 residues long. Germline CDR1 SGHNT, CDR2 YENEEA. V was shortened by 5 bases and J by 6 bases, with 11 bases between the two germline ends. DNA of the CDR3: TGTGCCAGCAGCCTATCTCTGGGCAATGAGCAGTTCTTC. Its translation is CASSLSLGNEQFF.

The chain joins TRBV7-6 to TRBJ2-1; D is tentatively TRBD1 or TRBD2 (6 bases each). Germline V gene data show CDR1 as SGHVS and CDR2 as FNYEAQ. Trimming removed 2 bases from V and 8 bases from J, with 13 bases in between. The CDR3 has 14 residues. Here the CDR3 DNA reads TGTGCCAGCAGCTTATGGGCCGGGGGCGATGAGCAGTTCTTC. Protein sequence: CASSLWAGGDEQFF.

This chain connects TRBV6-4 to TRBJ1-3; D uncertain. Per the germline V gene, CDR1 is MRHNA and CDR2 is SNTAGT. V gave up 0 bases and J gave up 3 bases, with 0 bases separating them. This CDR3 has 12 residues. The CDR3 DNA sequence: TGTGCCAGCAGTGACTCTGGAAACACCATATATTTT. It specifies CASSDSGNTIYF.

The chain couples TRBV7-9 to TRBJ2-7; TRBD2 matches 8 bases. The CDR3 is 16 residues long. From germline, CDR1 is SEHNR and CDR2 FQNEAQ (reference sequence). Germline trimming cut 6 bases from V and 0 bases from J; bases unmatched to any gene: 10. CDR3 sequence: CASREASGLSSYEQYF. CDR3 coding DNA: TGTGCCAGCAGAGAGGCTAGCGGGCTTAGCTCCTACGAGCAGTACTTC.

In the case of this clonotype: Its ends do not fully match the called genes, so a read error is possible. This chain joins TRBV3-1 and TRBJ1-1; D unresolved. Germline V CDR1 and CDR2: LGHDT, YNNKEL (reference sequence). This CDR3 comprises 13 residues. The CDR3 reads CASSPYLWQAALF. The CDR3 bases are TGTGCCAGCAGCCCCTACTTATGGCAGGCCGCACTCTTT.

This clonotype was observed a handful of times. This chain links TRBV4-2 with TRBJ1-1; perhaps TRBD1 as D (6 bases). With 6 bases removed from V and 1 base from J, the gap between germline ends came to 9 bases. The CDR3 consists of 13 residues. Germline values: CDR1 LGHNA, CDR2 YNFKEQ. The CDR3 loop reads CASSTGWNTEAFF. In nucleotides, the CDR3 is TGTGCCAGCAGTACAGGGTGGAACACTGAAGCTTTCTTT.

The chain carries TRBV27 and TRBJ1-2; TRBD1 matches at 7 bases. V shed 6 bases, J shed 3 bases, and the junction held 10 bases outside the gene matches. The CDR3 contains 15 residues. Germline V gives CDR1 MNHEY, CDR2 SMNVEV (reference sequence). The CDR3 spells CASRDETGLHYGYTF. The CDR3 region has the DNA TGTGCCAGCAGGGACGAGACAGGGCTTCACTATGGCTACACCTTC.

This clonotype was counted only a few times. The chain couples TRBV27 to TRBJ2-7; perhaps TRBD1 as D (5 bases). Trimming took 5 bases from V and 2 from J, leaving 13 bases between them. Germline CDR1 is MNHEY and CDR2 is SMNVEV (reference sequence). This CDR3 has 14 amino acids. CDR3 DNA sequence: TGTGCCAGCAGTCCCGTGGGGCCCACCTACGAGCAGTACTTC. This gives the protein CASSPVGPTYEQYF.

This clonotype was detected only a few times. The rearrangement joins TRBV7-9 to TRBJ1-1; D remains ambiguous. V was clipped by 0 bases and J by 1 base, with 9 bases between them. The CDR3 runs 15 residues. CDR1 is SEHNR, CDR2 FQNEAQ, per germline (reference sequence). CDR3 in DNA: TGTGCCAGCAGCTTAGCTGGGTCAGGGAACACTGAAGCTTTCTTT. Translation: CASSLAGSGNTEAFF.

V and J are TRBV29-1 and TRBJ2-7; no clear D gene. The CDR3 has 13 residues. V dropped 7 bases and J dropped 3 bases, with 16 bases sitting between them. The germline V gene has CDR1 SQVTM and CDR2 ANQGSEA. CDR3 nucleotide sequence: TGCAGCGCCTCGTTGGACGGTTACTACGAGCAGTACTTC. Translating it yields CSASLDGYYEQYF.

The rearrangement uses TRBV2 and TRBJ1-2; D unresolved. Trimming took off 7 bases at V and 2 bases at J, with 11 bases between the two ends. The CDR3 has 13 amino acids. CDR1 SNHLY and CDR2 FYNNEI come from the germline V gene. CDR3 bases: TGTGCCAGCATGCTGGGTTCCAACTATGGCTACACCTTC. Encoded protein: CASMLGSNYGYTF. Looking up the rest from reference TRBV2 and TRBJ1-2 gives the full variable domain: EPEVTQTPSHQVTQMGQEVILRCVPISNHLYFYWYRQILGQKVEFLVSFYNNEISEKSEIFDDQFSVERPDGSNFTLKIRSTKLEDSAMYFCASMLGSNYGYTFGSGTRLTVV.

The CDR3 region has the DNA TGTGCCAGCAGCTACGACAAGGCCTACGAGCAGTACTTC. Encoded protein: CASSYDKAYEQYF. The rearrangement links TRBV7-9 to TRBJ2-7; D remains ambiguous. This CDR3 contains 13 residues. The V gene lost 4 bases and the J gene lost 2 bases, with 9 bases spanning the gap. The V gene's germline CDR1 is SEHNR and CDR2 FQNEAQ (reference sequence). Full variable domain (remainder filled in from reference TRBV7-9 and TRBJ2-7): DTGVSQNPRHKITKRGQNVTFRCDPISEHNRLYWYRQTLGQGPEFLTYFQNEAQLEKSRLLSDRFSAERPKGSFSTLEIQRTEQGDSAMYLCASSYDKAYEQYFGPGTRLTVT.

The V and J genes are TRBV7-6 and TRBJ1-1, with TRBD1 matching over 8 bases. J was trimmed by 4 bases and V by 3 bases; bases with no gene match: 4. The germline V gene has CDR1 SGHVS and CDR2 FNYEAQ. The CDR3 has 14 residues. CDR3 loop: CASSLNGQGTEAFF. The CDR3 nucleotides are TGTGCCAGCAGCTTGAATGGACAGGGCACTGAAGCTTTCTTT.

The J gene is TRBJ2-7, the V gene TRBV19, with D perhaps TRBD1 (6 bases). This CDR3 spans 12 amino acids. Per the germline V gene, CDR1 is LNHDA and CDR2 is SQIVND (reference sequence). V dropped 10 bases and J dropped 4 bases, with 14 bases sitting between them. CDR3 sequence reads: CATAPTGYEQYF. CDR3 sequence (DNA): TGTGCCACTGCTCCGACAGGATACGAGCAGTACTTC. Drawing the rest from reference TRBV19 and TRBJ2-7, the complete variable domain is DGGITQSPKYLFRKEGQNVTLSCEQNLNHDAMYWYRQDPGQGLRLIYYSQIVNDFQKGDIAEGYSVSREKKESFPLTVTSAQKNPTAFYLCATAPTGYEQYFGPGTRLTVT.

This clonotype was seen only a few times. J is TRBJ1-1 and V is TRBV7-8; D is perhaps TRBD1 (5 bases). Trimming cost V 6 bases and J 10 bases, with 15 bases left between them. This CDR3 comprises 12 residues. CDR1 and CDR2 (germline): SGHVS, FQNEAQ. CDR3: CASSYIRDGAFF. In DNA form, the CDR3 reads TGTGCCAGCAGTTATATCAGGGATGGAGCTTTCTTT.

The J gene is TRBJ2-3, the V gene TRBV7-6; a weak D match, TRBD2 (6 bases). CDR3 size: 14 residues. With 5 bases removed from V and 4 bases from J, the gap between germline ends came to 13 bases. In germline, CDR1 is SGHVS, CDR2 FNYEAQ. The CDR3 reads CASSQGTAADTQYF. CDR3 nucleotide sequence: TGTGCCAGCAGCCAAGGGACTGCAGCAGATACGCAGTATTTT.

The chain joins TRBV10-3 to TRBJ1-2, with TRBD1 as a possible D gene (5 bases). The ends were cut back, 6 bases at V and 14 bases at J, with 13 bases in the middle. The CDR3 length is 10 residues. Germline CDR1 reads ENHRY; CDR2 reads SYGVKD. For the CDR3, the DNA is TGTGCCATCAGGGGGACGGCGAAAACCTTC. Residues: CAIRGTAKTF.

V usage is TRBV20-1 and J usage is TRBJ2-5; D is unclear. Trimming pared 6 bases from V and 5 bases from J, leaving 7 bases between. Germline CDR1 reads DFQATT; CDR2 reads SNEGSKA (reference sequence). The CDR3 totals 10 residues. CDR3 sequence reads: CSATSETQYF. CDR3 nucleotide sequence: TGCAGTGCCACCAGTGAGACCCAGTACTTC.

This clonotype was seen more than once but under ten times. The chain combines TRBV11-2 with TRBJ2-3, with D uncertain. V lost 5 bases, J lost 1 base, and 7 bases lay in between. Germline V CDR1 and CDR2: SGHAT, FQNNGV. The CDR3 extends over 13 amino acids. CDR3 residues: CASSPPGTDTQYF. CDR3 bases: TGTGCCAGCAGCCCCCCAGGCACAGATACGCAGTATTTT.

In DNA form, the CDR3 reads TGTGCCAGCGGGCCGGCCGGGACAGTGTTTTTT. This codes for CASGPAGTVFF. The gene calls are TRBV6-1 and TRBJ1-4; TRBD1 matches 7 bases. The CDR3 loop spans 11 amino acids. The germline CDR1 and CDR2 sequences are MNHNS and SASEGT. The ends lost 8 bases at V and 15 bases at J; junction bases unmatched: 9.

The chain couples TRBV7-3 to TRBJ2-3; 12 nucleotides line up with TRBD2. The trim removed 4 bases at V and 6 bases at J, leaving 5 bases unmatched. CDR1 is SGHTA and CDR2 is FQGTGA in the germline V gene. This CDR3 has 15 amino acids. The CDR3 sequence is CASSSSGGALDTQYF. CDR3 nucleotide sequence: TGTGCCAGCAGCTCTAGCGGGGGGGCGCTGGATACGCAGTATTTT.

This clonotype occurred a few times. The CDR3 region has the DNA TGTGCCAGCGAGAGGGGGGGGAGCGGCAATGAGCAGTTCTTC. Translating it yields CASERGGSGNEQFF. V usage is TRBV27 and J usage is TRBJ2-1; a weak D match, TRBD2 (7 bases). CDR1 is MNHEY, CDR2 SMNVEV, per germline (reference sequence). The CDR3 runs 14 residues. V was shortened by 8 bases and J by 6 bases, with 17 bases between the two germline ends.

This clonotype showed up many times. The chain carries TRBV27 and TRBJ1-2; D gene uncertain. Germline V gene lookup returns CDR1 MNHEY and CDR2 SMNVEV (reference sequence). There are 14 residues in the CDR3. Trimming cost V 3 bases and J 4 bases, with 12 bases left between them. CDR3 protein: CASSFSGGVYGYTF. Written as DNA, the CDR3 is TGTGCCAGCAGTTTCTCGGGCGGCGTCTATGGCTACACCTTC.

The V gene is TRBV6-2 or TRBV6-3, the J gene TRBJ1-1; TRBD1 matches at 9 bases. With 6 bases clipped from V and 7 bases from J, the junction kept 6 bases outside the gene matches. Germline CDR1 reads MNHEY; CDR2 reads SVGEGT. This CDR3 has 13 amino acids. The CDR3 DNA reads TGTGCCAGCAGATATGACAGGGGGGATGAAGCTTTCTTT. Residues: CASRYDRGDEAFF.